This is a list of T cell receptor beta chains from one sample in a study of follicular helper T cells after annual influenza vaccination. TCRdb keeps only in-frame clones here, not all; method: immunoSEQ multiplex PCR. The profile covers around 9,300 clones, with about 83% appearing a single time and roughly 3% taken by the ten largest. This specimen consisted of CXCR5+ CD38- circulating T follicular helper cells from blood, obtained 7 days after influenza vaccination. Every receptor here comes from an adult who received the influenza vaccine. Both conserved end residues are part of each CDR3. A D gene is named only where the DNA matches it firmly. Some rows have no size entry. The others give once, few or many, or a class for an expanded clone.

d_gene: NA; v_gene: TRBV19; j_gene: TRBJ1-3; abundance: NA; CDR3nt: TGTGCCAGTAGTCCGGCCGTAGCGGTAGACTCTGGAAACACCATATATTTT; CDR3aa: CASSPAVAVDSGNTIYF
d_gene: NA; v_gene: TRBV29-1; j_gene: TRBJ2-5; abundance: NA; CDR3nt: TGCAGCGTAGGGAGCAGCGGGGAGACCCAGTACTTC; CDR3aa: CSVGSSGETQYF
d_gene: TRBD2; v_gene: TRBV30; j_gene: TRBJ2-1; abundance: NA; CDR3nt: TGTGCCTGGAGTGGGTGGGAGGGCTACAATGAGCAGTTCTTC; CDR3aa: CAWSGWEGYNEQFF
d_gene: TRBD1; v_gene: TRBV6-5; j_gene: TRBJ1-1; abundance: once; CDR3nt: TGTGCCAGCAGTTACTATTCGGGACAGGGGACCGAAGCTTTCTTT; CDR3aa: CASSYYSGQGTEAFF
d_gene: NA; v_gene: TRBV7-8; j_gene: TRBJ2-5; abundance: NA; CDR3nt: TGTGCCAGCAGCCCCACTAGTTATGGAGAGACCCAGTACTTC; CDR3aa: CASSPTSYGETQYF
d_gene: NA; v_gene: TRBV2; j_gene: TRBJ1-5; abundance: NA; CDR3nt: TGTGCCAGCAGTGATTCTGGGGGAAATCAGCCCCAGCATTTT; CDR3aa: CASSDSGGNQPQHF
d_gene: NA; v_gene: TRBV28; j_gene: TRBJ2-1; abundance: NA; CDR3nt: TGTGCCAGCAGTTCCTATCTGTATGAGCAGTTCTTC; CDR3aa: CASSSYLYEQFF
d_gene: TRBD1; v_gene: TRBV2; j_gene: TRBJ1-5; abundance: NA; CDR3nt: TGTGCCAGCAGACGGACAGGAGAGGGGGTTCAGCATTTT; CDR3aa: CASRRTGEGVQHF
d_gene: NA; v_gene: TRBV30; j_gene: TRBJ2-3; abundance: NA; CDR3nt: TGTGCCTGCGAGAATCGGGGGTCCACAGATACGCAGTATTTT; CDR3aa: CACENRGSTDTQYF
d_gene: TRBD1; v_gene: TRBV30; j_gene: TRBJ2-2; abundance: NA; CDR3nt: TGTGCCTGGAGTGTACTTAGGGGGCGAGGGACCGGGGAGCTGTTTTTT; CDR3aa: CAWSVLRGRGTGELFF
d_gene: TRBD1; v_gene: TRBV10-3; j_gene: TRBJ2-1; abundance: NA; CDR3nt: TGTGCCATCAGTGAACAGGGGAACAATGAGCAGTTCTTC; CDR3aa: CAISEQGNNEQFF
d_gene: NA; v_gene: TRBV28; j_gene: TRBJ1-2; abundance: once; CDR3nt: TGTGCCAGCGGACAGACCCTCTATGGCTACACCTTC; CDR3aa: CASGQTLYGYTF
d_gene: NA; v_gene: TRBV10-2; j_gene: TRBJ1-1; abundance: NA; CDR3nt: TGCGCCAGTTCGGACGGAGAGAACACTGAAGCTTTCTTT; CDR3aa: CASSDGENTEAFF
d_gene: TRBD2; v_gene: TRBV19; j_gene: TRBJ2-3; abundance: NA; CDR3nt: TGTGCCAGTAGTTGGGGGGGTACAGATACGCAGTATTTT; CDR3aa: CASSWGGTDTQYF
d_gene: NA; v_gene: TRBV14; j_gene: TRBJ1-2; abundance: NA; CDR3nt: TGTGCCAGCAGCCAAGATCGGGGGGCTGGCTACACCTTC; CDR3aa: CASSQDRGAGYTF
d_gene: NA; v_gene: TRBV7-3; j_gene: TRBJ1-3; abundance: NA; CDR3nt: TGTGCCAGCAGCTTAGGACCTCGGGGCTCTGGAAACACCATATATTTT; CDR3aa: CASSLGPRGSGNTIYF